The 2 T cell receptor beta chains presented below share a single source sample, sequenced in a study of blood T cell dynamics during melanoma immunotherapy. The repertoire was sequenced with immunoSEQ multiplex PCR; TCRdb's copy has only in-frame clones and lacks some. The sample carries 9,500 or so clones, approximately 90% recorded once. The sample's time point: pre-treatment baseline. The sample in question was blood, obtained from a patient treated with checkpoint blockade. The origin of the receptors is a human donor with melanoma.

The chain joins TRBV4-1 to TRBJ1-2; D might be TRBD1 (6 bases). Germline CDR1 MGHRA, CDR2 YSYEKL. The V gene lost 1 base and the J gene lost 2 bases, with 8 bases spanning the gap. This CDR3 is 14 amino acids long. CDR3 amino acids: CASSQGTANYGYTF. The CDR3 DNA reads as TGCGCCAGCAGCCAAGGGACAGCCAACTATGGCTACACCTTC.

J is TRBJ2-3 and V is TRBV18; 11 nucleotides line up with TRBD2. This CDR3 is built from 17 residues. The J segment lost 3 bases and the V segment lost 2 bases, leaving 7 bases of the junction unmatched. Germline-derived CDR1 and CDR2 are KGHSH and LQKENI. This CDR3 is CASSPGLAGMLTDTQYF. The CDR3 DNA is TGTGCCAGCTCACCAGGACTAGCGGGCATGCTGACAGATACGCAGTATTTT. Looking up the rest from reference TRBV18 and TRBJ2-3 gives the full variable domain: NAGVMQNPRHLVRRRGQEARLRCSPMKGHSHVYWYRQLPEEGLKFMVYLQKENIIDESGMPKERFSAEFPKEGPSILRIQQVVRGDSAAYFCASSPGLAGMLTDTQYFGPGTRLTVL.